This T cell receptor beta chain emerged from a study of technical replicates of blood from a handful of donors. Here immunoSEQ multiplex PCR was the method, and the copy in TCRdb shows in-frame clones only, minus some. Of around 83,000 clones in the sample, nearly 95% are singletons; the top ten hold roughly 0.28%. Specimen: T cells isolated from PBMCs. The clonotype originates from a human donor in good health.

CDR3 bases: TGTGCCAGTACTATTCGACAGGGGGGGTTTCAGCCCCAGCATTTT. Protein sequence: CASTIRQGGFQPQHF. The J gene is TRBJ1-5, the V gene TRBV19; 9 bases map to TRBD1. Germline V CDR1 and CDR2: LNHDA, SQIVND (reference sequence). The CDR3 length is 15 residues. V shed 7 bases and J 6 bases; nucleotides not matched to a gene: 10.